One and the same sample provided the 2 T cell receptor beta chains below, sequenced in a study of regulatory T cells in long-lasting Graves disease. iRepertoire HTBI primers and Arm-PCR of CDR3 regions built TCR beta libraries. MiXCR was run by TCRdb on the multiplex PCR reads, yielding one entry per CDR3 protein. Of 320,000 or so distinct CDR3 sequences in the sample, over 15% were seen once. As to time point: newly diagnosed GD, antithyroid drugs for less than 3 months. RNA extracted from PBMCs served as the sequencing template. Sequences were derived from peripheral blood mononuclear cells (PBMCs), sampled at new diagnosis, from a patient treated with antithyroid drugs. The source of these receptors is a female donor with Graves disease.

This clonotype was detected many times. The V gene is TRBV11-2, the J gene TRBJ2-1; no clear D. The V end lost 5 bases, the J end lost 10 bases, and 12 bases lay between the germline ends. The CDR3 is 12 amino acids. The germline gives CDR1 SGHAT, CDR2 FQNNGV. CDR3 loop: CASSPRAAEQFF. The CDR3, as DNA: TGTGCCAGCAGCCCGAGAGCAGCCGAGCAGTTCTTC.

This clonotype has more than one count but fewer than ten. This chain connects TRBV5-4 to TRBJ2-7, with 12 bases that match TRBD1. Germline V lookup: CDR1 SGHNT, CDR2 YYREEE (reference sequence). CDR3 length: 14 amino acids. Germline trimming cut 3 bases from V and 5 bases from J; bases unmatched to any gene: 3. This CDR3 reads CASSSGQGAHEQYF. CDR3 sequence (DNA): TGTGCCAGCAGCTCGGGACAGGGGGCCCACGAGCAGTACTTC.